The rows below give T cell receptor beta chains drawn from one sample of a study of blood T cell repertoires in COVID-19. TCRdb keeps only in-frame clones here, not all; method: immunoSEQ multiplex PCR. The table records approximately 300,000 clones, 89% of them present only once. The sample was peripheral blood. Every receptor here comes from a man aged 18 to 30 who had recovered from COVID-19. CDR3s include the opening cysteine and the closing phenylalanine or tryptophan. D genes are given only for firm matches. Clone size appears in some rows only: once, few, many, or a class for an expanded clone.

TRBV19	NA	NA	TRBJ1-1	CASSDRMGEAFF	TGTGCCAGTAGTGACAGGATGGGTGAAGCTTTCTTT
TRBV11-3	NA	NA	TRBJ1-2	CASSGDGGDQYGYTF	TGTGCCAGCAGCGGCGATGGGGGGGATCAGTATGGCTACACCTTC
TRBV6-5	NA	few	TRBJ2-2	CASKGGNTGELFF	TGTGCCAGCAAAGGGGGAAACACCGGGGAGCTGTTTTTT
TRBV9	TRBD2	NA	TRBJ2-1	CASSVGAPSGGYNEQFF	TGTGCCAGCAGCGTAGGGGCCCCCAGCGGGGGCTACAATGAGCAGTTCTTC
TRBV25-1	NA	NA	TRBJ2-7	CASSESGSHYEQYF	TGTGCCAGCAGTGAATCAGGCTCACACTACGAGCAGTACTTC
TRBV20-1	NA	NA	TRBJ1-4	CSASRGGVEKLFF	TGCAGTGCTAGTAGGGGAGGGGTCGAAAAACTGTTTTTT
TRBV19	TRBD1	NA	TRBJ1-1	CASSIAGQGFANTEAFF	TGTGCCAGTAGTATTGCGGGACAGGGGTTCGCGAACACTGAAGCTTTCTTT
TRBV6-6	NA	NA	TRBJ1-6	CASSYYSRSYNSPLHF	TGTGCCAGCAGTTACTACAGCCGCTCCTATAATTCACCCCTCCACTTT
TRBV2	NA	NA	TRBJ2-1	CASRASDEQFF	TGTGCCAGCAGAGCTAGCGACGAGCAGTTCTTC
TRBV5-4	TRBD1	NA	TRBJ2-1	CASSLGDRVLEQFF	TGTGCCAGCAGCTTGGGGGACAGGGTGCTTGAGCAGTTCTTC
TRBV20-1	NA	NA	TRBJ1-4	CSARGAVDNEKLFF	TGCAGTGCTCGTGGGGCAGTAGATAATGAAAAACTGTTTTTT
TRBV5-6	TRBD1	NA	TRBJ1-4	CASNSGQPNEKLFF	TGTGCCAGCAACTCGGGACAGCCTAATGAAAAACTGTTTTTT
TRBV3-1/TRBV3-2	NA	NA	TRBJ1-2	CASSQVIGEGGYTF	TGTGCCAGCAGCCAAGTTATAGGGGAGGGCGGCTACACCTTC
TRBV5-4	NA	NA	TRBJ2-5	CASSLGGGGGSETQYF	TGTGCCAGCAGCTTGGGGGGAGGAGGGGGCTCGGAGACCCAGTACTTC
TRBV9	TRBD1	NA	TRBJ2-6	CASSPLGQLPSGAGANVLTF	TGTGCCAGCAGCCCCTTGGGACAGCTTCCTTCCGGCGCTGGGGCCAACGTCCTGACTTTC
TRBV7-8	NA	NA	TRBJ1-3	CASSSGGTAVAGNTIYF	TGTGCCAGCAGCTCCGGGGGGACGGCAGTCGCTGGAAACACCATATATTTT
TRBV27	TRBD1	NA	TRBJ2-7	CASSLGTGSYEQYF	TGTGCCAGCAGTTTGGGGACAGGAAGTTACGAGCAGTACTTC
TRBV10-2	NA	NA	TRBJ2-5	CASSERWDNDPGETQYF	TGCGCCAGCAGTGAGCGCTGGGACAACGATCCTGGGGAGACCCAGTACTTC
TRBV6-5	TRBD1	NA	TRBJ1-1	CASSLRQGMNTEAFF	TGTGCCAGCAGCCTTCGACAGGGGATGAACACTGAAGCTTTCTTT
TRBV6-2/TRBV6-3	TRBD1	NA	TRBJ1-2	CASSWGQGRVGYTF	TGTGCCAGCAGTTGGGGACAGGGACGGGTTGGCTACACCTTC
TRBV6-6	NA	NA	TRBJ1-2	CASSLPGSGGGYTF	TGTGCCAGCAGTCTCCCGGGATCTGGGGGGGGCTACACCTTC
TRBV27	NA	NA	TRBJ1-2	CASSNGGAHGYTF	TGTGCCAGCAGTAATGGGGGGGCGCATGGCTACACCTTC
TRBV9	TRBD2	once	TRBJ2-1	CASSLGHGRFNEQFF	TGTGCCAGCAGCTTAGGACACGGGAGGTTCAATGAGCAGTTCTTC
TRBV6-1	TRBD1	NA	TRBJ1-4	CASSEESGTGHEKLFF	TGTGCCAGCAGTGAAGAATCCGGGACAGGGCATGAAAAACTGTTTTTT